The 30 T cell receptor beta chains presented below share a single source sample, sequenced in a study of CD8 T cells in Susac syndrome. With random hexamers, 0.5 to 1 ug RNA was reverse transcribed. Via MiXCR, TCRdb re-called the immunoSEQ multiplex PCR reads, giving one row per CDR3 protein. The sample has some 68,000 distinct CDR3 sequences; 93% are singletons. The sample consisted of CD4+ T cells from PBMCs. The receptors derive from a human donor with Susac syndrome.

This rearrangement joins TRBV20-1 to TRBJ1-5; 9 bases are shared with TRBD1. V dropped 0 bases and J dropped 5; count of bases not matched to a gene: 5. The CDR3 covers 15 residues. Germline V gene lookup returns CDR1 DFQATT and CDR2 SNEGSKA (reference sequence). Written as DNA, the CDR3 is TGCAGTGCTAGAGAAGGAGGGACAGGGTATCAGCCCCAGCATTTT. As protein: CSAREGGTGYQPQHF.

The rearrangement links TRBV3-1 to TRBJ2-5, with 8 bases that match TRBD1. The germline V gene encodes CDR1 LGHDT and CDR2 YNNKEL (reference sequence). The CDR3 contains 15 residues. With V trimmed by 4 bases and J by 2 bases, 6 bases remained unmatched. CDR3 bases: TGTGCCAGCAGCCCCCGTGGACAGGGACAAGAGACCCAGTACTTC. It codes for CASSPRGQGQETQYF.

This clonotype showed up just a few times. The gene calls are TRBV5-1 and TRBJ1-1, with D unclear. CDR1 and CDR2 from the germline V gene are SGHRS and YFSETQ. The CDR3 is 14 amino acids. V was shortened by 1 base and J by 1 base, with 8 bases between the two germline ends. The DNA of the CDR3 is TGCGCCAGCAGCTTGTTACAGACGAACACTGAAGCTTTCTTT. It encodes CASSLLQTNTEAFF.

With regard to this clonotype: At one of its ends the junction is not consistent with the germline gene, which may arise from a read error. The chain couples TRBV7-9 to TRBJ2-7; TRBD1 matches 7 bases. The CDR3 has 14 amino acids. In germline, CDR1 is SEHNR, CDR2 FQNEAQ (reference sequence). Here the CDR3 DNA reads TGTGCCAGCAGTCCCATGGGGACAGTCTACGGGCAGTACTTC. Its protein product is CASSPMGTVYGQYF.

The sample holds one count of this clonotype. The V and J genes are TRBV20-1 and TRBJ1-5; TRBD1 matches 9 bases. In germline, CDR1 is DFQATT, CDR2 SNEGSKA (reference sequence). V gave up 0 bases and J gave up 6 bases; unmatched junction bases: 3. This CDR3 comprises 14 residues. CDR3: CSAREGQGVQPQHF. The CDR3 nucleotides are TGCAGTGCTAGAGAGGGACAGGGTGTTCAGCCCCAGCATTTT.

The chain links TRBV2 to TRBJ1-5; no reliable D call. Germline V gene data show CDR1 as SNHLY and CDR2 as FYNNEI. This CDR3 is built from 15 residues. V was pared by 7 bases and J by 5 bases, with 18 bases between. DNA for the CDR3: TGTGCCAGCAAGTCCTCGACCCGCCCGGATCAGCCCCAGCATTTT. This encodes CASKSSTRPDQPQHF.

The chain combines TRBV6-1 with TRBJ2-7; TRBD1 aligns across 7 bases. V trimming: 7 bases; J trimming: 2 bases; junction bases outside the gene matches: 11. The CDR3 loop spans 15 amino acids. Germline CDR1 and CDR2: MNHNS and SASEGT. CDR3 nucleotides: TGTGCCAGCATGCTACCCTCAGGGGGACCCTACGAGCAGTACTTC. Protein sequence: CASMLPSGGPYEQYF.

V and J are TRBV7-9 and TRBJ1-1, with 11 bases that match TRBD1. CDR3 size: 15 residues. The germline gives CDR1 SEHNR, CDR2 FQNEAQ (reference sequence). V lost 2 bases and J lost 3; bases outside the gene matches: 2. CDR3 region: CASSLLDRGHTEAFF. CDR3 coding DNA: TGTGCCAGCAGCTTACTGGACAGGGGGCACACTGAAGCTTTCTTT.

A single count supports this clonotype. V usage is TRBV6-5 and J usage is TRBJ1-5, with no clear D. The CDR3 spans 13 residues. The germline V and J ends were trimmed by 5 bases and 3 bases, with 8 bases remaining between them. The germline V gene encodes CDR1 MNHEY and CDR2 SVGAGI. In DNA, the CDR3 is TGTGCCAGCAGTAGACAAACCAATCAGCCCCAGCATTTT. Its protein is CASSRQTNQPQHF.

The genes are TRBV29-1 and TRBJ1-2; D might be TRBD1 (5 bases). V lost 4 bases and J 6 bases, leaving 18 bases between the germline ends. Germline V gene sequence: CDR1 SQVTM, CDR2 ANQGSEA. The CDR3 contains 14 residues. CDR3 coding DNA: TGCAGCGTTGCGGTGGCAGGGTTCCAAAATGGCTACACCTTC. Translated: CSVAVAGFQNGYTF.

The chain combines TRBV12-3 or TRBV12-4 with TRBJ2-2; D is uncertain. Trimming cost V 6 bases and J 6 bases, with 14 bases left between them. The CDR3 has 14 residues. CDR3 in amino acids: CASSHPNLAGELFF. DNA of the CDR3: TGTGCCAGCAGCCACCCCAATCTCGCCGGGGAGCTGTTTTTT.

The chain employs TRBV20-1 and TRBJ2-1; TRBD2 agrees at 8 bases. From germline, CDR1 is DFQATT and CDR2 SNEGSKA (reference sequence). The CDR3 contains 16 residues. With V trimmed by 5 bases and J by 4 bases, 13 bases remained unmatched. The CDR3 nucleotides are TGCAGTGCTCCCTTGGGAGCGGGGGATTATTACAATGAGCAGTTCTTC. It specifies CSAPLGAGDYYNEQFF.

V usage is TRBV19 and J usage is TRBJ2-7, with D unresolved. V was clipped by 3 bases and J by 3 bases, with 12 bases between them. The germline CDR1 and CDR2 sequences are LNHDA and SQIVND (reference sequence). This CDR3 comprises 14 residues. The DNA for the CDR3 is TGTGCCAGTAGTATGGTTAGGGCTTGCTACGAGCAGTACTTC. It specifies CASSMVRACYEQYF.

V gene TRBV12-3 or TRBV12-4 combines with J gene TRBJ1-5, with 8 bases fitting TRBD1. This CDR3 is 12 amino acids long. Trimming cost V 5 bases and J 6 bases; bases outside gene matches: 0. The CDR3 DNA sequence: TGTGCCAGCAGTCAGGGGGCTCAGCCCCAGCATTTT. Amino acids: CASSQGAQPQHF.

The CDR3 sequence is CSALSAAGYGYTF. The CDR3 DNA follows: TGCAGTGCCCTTTCGGCAGCGGGCTATGGCTACACCTTC. The chain carries TRBV20-1 and TRBJ1-2; the D is unclear. V was clipped by 6 bases and J by 4 bases, with 15 bases between them. Germline V gives CDR1 DFQATT, CDR2 SNEGSKA (reference sequence). The CDR3 is 13 amino acids.

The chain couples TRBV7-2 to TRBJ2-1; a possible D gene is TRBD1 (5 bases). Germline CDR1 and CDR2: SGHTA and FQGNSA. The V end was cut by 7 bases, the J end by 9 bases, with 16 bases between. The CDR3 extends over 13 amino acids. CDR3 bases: TGTGCCAGCAAAGGGGATCGTATCGGTGAGCAGTTCTTC. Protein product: CASKGDRIGEQFF.

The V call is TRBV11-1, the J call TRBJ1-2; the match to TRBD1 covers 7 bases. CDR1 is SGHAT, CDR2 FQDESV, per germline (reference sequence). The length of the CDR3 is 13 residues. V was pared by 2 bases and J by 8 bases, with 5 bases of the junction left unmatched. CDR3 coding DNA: TGTGCCAGCAGCTTAAAGGGGGCGAGAGGCTACACCTTC. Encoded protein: CASSLKGARGYTF.

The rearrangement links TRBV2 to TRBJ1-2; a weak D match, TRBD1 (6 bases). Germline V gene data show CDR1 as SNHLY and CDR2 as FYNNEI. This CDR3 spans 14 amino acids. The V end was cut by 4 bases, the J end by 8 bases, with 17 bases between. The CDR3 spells CASSAPGELGGYTF. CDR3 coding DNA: TGTGCCAGCAGTGCCCCAGGGGAACTGGGCGGCTACACCTTC.

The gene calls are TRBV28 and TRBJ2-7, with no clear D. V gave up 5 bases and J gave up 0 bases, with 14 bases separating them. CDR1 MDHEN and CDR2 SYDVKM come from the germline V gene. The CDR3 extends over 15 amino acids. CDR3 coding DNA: TGTGCCAGCAGTAAACGGCGAGGCCGCTCCTACGAGCAGTACTTC. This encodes CASSKRRGRSYEQYF.

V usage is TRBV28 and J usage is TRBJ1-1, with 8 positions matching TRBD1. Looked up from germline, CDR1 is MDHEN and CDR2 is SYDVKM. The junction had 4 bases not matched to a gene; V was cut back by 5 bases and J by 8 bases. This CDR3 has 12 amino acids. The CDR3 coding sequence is TGTGCCAGCAGTACAGGGGGTGCGGAAGCTTTCTTT. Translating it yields CASSTGGAEAFF.

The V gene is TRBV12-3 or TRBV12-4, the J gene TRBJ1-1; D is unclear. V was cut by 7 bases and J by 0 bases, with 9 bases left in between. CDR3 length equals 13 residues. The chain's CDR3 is CASTQTVNTEAFF. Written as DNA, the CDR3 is TGTGCCAGCACCCAGACGGTGAACACTGAAGCTTTCTTT.

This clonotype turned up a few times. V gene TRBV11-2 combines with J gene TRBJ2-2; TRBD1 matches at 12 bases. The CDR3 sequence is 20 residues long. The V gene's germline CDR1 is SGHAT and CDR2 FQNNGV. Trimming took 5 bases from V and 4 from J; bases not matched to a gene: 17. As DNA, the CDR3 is TGTGCCAGCAGCGAATACCCGGGACAGGGGGCGTTAAGAGGCACCGGGGAGCTGTTTTTT. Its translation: CASSEYPGQGALRGTGELFF.

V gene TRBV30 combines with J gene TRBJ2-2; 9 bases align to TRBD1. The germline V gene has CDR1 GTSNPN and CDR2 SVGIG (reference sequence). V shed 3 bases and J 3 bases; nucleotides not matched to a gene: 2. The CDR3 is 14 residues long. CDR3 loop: CAWRGQGYTGELFF. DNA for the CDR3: TGTGCCTGGAGGGGACAGGGATACACCGGGGAGCTGTTTTTT. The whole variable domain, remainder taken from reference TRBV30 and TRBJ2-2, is SQTIHQWPATLVQPVGSPLSLECTVEGTSNPNLYWYRQAAGRGLQLLFYSVGIGQISSEVPQNLSASRPQDRQFILSSKKLLLSDSGFYLCAWRGQGYTGELFFGEGSRLTVL.

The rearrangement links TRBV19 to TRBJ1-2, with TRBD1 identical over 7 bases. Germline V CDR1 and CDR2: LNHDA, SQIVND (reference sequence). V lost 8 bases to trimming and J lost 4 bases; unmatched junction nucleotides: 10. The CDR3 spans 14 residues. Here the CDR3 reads CASSHGQAGYGYTF. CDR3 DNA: TGTGCCAGTTCTCATGGACAGGCCGGCTATGGCTACACCTTC.

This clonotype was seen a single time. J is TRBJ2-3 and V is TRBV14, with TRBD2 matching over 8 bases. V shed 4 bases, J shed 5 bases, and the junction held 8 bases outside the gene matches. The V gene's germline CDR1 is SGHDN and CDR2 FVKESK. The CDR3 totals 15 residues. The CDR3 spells CASSRSGGPLDTQYF. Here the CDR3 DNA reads TGTGCCAGCAGCCGATCGGGGGGGCCCTTAGATACGCAGTATTTT.

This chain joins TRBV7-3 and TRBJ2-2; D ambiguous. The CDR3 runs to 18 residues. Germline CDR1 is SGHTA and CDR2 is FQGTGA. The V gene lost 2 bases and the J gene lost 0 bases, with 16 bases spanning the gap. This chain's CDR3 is CASSLLGGTLTNTGELFF. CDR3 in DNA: TGTGCCAGCAGCTTACTTGGCGGAACCCTAACGAACACCGGGGAGCTGTTTTTT.

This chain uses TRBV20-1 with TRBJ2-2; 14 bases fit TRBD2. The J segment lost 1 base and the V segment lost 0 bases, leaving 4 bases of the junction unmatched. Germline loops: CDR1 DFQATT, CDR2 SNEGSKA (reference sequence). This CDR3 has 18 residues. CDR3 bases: TGCAGTGCTAGAGACCCCGGACTAGCGGGGGGGAACACCGGGGAGCTGTTTTTT. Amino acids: CSARDPGLAGGNTGELFF.

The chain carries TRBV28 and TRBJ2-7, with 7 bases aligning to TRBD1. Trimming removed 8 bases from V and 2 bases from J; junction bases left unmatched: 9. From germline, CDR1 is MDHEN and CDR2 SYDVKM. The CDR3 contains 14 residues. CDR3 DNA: TGTGCCAGCCGAACCGGGACAGCGCCCTACGAGCAGTACTTC. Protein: CASRTGTAPYEQYF.

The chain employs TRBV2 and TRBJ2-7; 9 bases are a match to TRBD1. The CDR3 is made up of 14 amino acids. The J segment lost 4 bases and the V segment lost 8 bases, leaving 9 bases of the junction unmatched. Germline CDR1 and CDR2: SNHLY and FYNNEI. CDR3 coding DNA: TGTGCCAGCCGTCCCGGGACAGGGAGTTACGAGCAGTACTTC. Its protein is CASRPGTGSYEQYF.

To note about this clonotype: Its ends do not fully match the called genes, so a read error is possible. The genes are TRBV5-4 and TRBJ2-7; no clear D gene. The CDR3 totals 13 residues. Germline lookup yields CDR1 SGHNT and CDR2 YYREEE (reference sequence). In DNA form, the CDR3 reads TGTGCCACCAGCAAGCTGAACTCCTACGAGCAGTACTTC. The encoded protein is CATSKLNSYEQYF. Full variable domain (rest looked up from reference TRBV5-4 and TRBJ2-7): ETGVTQSPTHLIKTRGQQVTLRCSSQSGHNTVSWYQQALGQGPQFIFQYYREEENGRGNFPPRFSGLQFPNYSSELNVNALELDDSALYLCATSKLNSYEQYFGPGTRLTVT.